This T cell receptor beta chain stems from a study of T cell responses to AZD1222 COVID-19 vaccine. Study details: Pooled samples include second doses given at about 4 or 12 weeks. Study outcomes and limitations: White British donors predominated, females outnumbered males, and clonal diversity was possibly underestimated.

V lost 7 bases to trimming and J lost 4 bases; unmatched junction nucleotides: 9. CDR1 is MDHEN and CDR2 is SYDVKM in the germline V gene. CDR3 length: 14 residues. Sequencing used immunoSEQ multiplex PCR; TCRdb keeps in-frame clones, though not all of them. The sample contains 150,000 or so clones, 94% of which appear only once. Note on this clone: Its matching antigen is unknown.

The genes are TRBV28 and TRBJ1-2, with TRBD1 matching 7 bases. Sequenced here: peripheral blood, sampled on day 0 of AZD1222 vaccination. The source of this sequence is an adult in good health. The CDR3 DNA reads TGTGCCAGCACCCTAGGGGGCGGTTTCTATGGCTACACCTTC. Its protein product is CASTLGGGFYGYTF.